Given below is one TCR beta chain in context. Its antigen is as yet unknown. These data come from a study of T cells in Graves' hyperthyroidism and ophthalmopathy. On the study more broadly: Prior to any treatment, at the point of initial diagnosis, peripheral blood was collected. Study results and limitations: Blood also carried most thyroid clonotypes expanded above 0.001. Ophthalmopathy prediction by the model preceded onset by a median approximately 6.1 months.

V was pared by 1 base and J by 8 bases, with 20 bases between. CDR1 is LGHDT and CDR2 is YNNKEL in the germline V gene (reference sequence). The CDR3 covers 16 residues. Researchers took RNA transcripts and amplified the TCR beta CDR3 regions from them. The HTBI primer set served for first-round RT-PCR of the TCR CDR3. TCRdb called the multiplex PCR reads again in MiXCR, with one record for every CDR3 protein. This sample has about half a million distinct CDR3 sequences, with about 22% found just once. The TCR sequence derives from a woman in her seventies with Graves' ophthalmopathy. What was sequenced was blood. V and J are TRBV3-1 and TRBJ1-2; D is unclear. CDR3 DNA: TGTGCCAGCAGCCAAGCGAGGGCGTGGAGTCTTATAGGCTACACCTTC. Its translation is CASSQARAWSLIGYTF.